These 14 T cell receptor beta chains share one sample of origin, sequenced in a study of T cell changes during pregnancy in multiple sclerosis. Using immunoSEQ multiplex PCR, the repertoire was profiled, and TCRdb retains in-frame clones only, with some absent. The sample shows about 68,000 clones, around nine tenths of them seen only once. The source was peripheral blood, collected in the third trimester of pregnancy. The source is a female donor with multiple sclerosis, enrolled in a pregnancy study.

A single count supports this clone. The CDR3 sequence is CASSPPGTGVDVRGYTF. The CDR3 DNA reads TGTGCCAGCTCACCACCGGGGACAGGGGTGGATGTTCGTGGCTACACCTTC. This chain connects TRBV18 to TRBJ1-2, with 10 bases matching TRBD1. Germline CDR1 reads KGHSH; CDR2 reads LQKENI. The CDR3 has 17 amino acids. V lost 0 bases, J lost 7 bases, and 11 bases stayed unmatched.

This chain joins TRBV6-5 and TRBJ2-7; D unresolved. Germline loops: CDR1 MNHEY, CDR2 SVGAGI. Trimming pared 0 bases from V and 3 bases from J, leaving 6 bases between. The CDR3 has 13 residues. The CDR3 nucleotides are TGTGCCAGCAGTTACTCACAGAGCTACGAGCAGTACTTC. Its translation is CASSYSQSYEQYF.

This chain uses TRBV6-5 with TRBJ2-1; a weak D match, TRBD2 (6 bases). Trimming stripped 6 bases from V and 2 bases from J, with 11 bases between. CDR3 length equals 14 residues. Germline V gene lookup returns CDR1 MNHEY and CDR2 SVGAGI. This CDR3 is CASSLAAAYNEQFF. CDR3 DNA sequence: TGTGCCAGCAGCTTAGCGGCAGCCTACAATGAGCAGTTCTTC.

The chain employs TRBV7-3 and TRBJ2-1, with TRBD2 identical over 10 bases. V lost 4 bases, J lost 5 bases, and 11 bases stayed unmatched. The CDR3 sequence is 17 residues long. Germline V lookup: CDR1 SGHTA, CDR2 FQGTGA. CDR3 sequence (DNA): TGTGCCAGCAGCTCCTTATATAGCGGGGGGCCCCACAATGAGCAGTTCTTC. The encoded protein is CASSSLYSGGPHNEQFF.

As DNA, the CDR3 is TGTGCCAGCAGCTTGGTGACTAGCGGGTACAATGAGCAGTTCTTC. Protein product: CASSLVTSGYNEQFF. This sequence joins TRBV5-6 and TRBJ2-1, with 10 bases matching TRBD2. The CDR3 spans 15 residues. Germline CDR1 reads SGHDT; CDR2 reads YYEEEE. V gave up 0 bases and J gave up 4 bases; unmatched junction bases: 1.

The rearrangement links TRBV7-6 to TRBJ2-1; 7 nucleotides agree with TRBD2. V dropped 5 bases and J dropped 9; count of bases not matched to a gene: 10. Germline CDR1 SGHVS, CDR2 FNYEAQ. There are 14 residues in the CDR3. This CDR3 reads CASSQNLGGGEQFF. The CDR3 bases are TGTGCCAGCAGCCAAAACCTTGGGGGGGGTGAGCAGTTCTTC.

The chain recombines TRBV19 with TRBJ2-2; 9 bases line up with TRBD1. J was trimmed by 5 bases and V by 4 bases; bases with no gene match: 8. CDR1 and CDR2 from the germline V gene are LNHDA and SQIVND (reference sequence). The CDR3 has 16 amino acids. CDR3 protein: CASSNPQGALTGELFF. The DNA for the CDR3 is TGTGCCAGTAGTAACCCACAGGGGGCTCTGACCGGGGAGCTGTTTTTT.

The CDR3 loop reads CASSHPDSYEQYF. In nucleotides, the CDR3 is TGTGCCAGCAGCCATCCGGACAGTTACGAGCAGTACTTC. The chain is built from TRBV7-3 and TRBJ2-7; D perhaps matches TRBD1 (6 bases). Between the trimmed V and J ends, which lost 5 bases and 4 bases, there was a span of 12 bases. The CDR3 consists of 13 residues. CDR1 SGHTA and CDR2 FQGTGA come from the germline V gene.

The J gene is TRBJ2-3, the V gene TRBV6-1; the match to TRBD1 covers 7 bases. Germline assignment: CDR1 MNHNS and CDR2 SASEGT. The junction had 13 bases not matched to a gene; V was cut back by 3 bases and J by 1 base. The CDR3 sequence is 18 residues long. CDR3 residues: CASSDDRVGVIGTDTQYF. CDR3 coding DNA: TGTGCCAGCAGTGACGACAGGGTGGGGGTTATAGGCACAGATACGCAGTATTTT.

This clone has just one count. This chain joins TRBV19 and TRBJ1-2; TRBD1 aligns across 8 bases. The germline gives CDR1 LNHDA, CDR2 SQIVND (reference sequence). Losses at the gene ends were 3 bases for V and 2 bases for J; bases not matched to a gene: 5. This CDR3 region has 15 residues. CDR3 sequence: CASSIWTGHNYGYTF. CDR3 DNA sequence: TGTGCCAGTAGTATTTGGACAGGGCACAACTATGGCTACACCTTC.

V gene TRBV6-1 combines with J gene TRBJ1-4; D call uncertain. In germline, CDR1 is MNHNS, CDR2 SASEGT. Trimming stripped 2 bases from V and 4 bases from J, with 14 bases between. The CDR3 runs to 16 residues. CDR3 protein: CASSELRSANNEKLFF. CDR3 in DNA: TGTGCCAGCAGTGAATTGCGGTCGGCTAATAATGAAAAACTGTTTTTT.

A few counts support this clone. The CDR3 DNA follows: TGTGCCAGCAGTTTATTCGACTTAGCGGGAGGACCCGGGGAGCTGTTTTTT. Protein product: CASSLFDLAGGPGELFF. This chain links TRBV28 with TRBJ2-2, with 10 positions matching TRBD2. Germline lookup yields CDR1 MDHEN and CDR2 SYDVKM. With V trimmed by 1 base and J by 6 bases, 8 bases remained unmatched. This CDR3 is 17 amino acids long.

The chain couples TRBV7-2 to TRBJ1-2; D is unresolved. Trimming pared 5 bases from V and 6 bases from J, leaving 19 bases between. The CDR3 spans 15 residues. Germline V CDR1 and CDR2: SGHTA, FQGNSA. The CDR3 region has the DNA TGTGCCAGCAGCCGAAACCGTGGACTTGAAAATGGCTACACCTTC. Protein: CASSRNRGLENGYTF.

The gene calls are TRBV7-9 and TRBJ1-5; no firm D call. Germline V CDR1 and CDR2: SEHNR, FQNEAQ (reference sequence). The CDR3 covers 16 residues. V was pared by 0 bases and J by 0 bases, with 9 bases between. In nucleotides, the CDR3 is TGTGCCAGCAGCTTAGCGGGCCAGGATAGCAATCAGCCCCAGCATTTT. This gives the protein CASSLAGQDSNQPQHF.